The text below deals with one TCR beta chain. This sample is part of a study of blood T cell repertoires in COVID-19. Overall study: Samples representing acute and convalescent COVID-19 were sourced from the United States, Italy and Spain. In each case, the material was cDNA or gDNA derived from T cells, B-cell-depleted T cells, or PBMCs.

Trimming removed 5 bases from V and 5 bases from J; junction bases left unmatched: 7. This CDR3 has 15 amino acids. Germline V gives CDR1 MNHEY, CDR2 SVGAGI. Original data processing: Nucleated cell counts were estimated from reference gene primer amplification. Sequencing used immunoSEQ multiplex PCR; TCRdb keeps in-frame clones, though not all of them. Clone size and the V and J calls come from that table; the DNA yielded D and trimming. Of around 160,000 clones listed, over 75% were seen once; the top ten hold 11%. The sample consisted of peripheral blood. The receptor's source is a man in his sixties with active or convalescent COVID-19. V and J are TRBV6-5 and TRBJ1-1; TRBD1 matches 11 bases. The CDR3, as DNA: TGTGCCAGCAGTAGCTCAGGACAGGGGGCAACTGAAGCTTTCTTT. Its translation: CASSSSGQGATEAFF.